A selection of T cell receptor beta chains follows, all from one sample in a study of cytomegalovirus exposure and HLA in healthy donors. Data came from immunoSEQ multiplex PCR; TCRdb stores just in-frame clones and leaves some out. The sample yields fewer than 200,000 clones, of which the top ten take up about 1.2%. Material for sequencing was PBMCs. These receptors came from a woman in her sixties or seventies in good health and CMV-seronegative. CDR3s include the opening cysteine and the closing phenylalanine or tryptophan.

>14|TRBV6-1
CASRGLPGGEPQHF
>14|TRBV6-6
CATQGQGGTDTQYF
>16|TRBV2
CASSEVIQGSFDEQYF
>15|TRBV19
CASSSTGTGNSGYTF
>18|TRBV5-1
CASSLALSTGATNEKLFF
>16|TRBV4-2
CASSQDLGVRWSEQYF
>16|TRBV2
CATLGKGAKVNTEAFF
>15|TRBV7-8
CASSSTRGGYTEAFF
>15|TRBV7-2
CASSRTSGATREQYF
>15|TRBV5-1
CASSAVKGTTYEQYF
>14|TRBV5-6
CASSLRQITDTQYF
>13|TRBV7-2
CASSLVRGQPQHF
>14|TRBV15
CATSSGWEDEKLFF
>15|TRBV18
CASSPLVNSQETQYF